This T cell receptor (beta chain) was sequenced in a study of beta chain features in type 1 diabetes listed by TCRdb under 2018. Study-level background: No differences in mean age, gender distribution, total cell number or subset yield were found between patients and healthy donors. A total of 100 million to 110 million sorted cells were examined across all samples, and a strong correlation was observed between cell number per subset and RNA yield. The study compared the TCRB repertoires of sorted circulating CD4+ T cell subsets in recently diagnosed type 1 diabetes patients with those in matched healthy donors. Regulatory and stem cell-like memory subsets were isolated from only 8 patients and roughly 8 healthy donors, whereas naive and central memory subsets came from all 28 donors. Study-wide conclusions, independent of this receptor: PCR might favor shorter templates, but patient and control samples were amplified and corrected together, so any skew would affect both groups equally. Because small numbers of individuals were included in the HLA sub-analyses, any influence of HLA type on TCRB rearrangement was left unresolved. A moderate but significant shortening of TCRB CDR3 length was observed in type 1 diabetes patients in all four CD4+ subsets. Naive, central memory and regulatory TCRB repertoires appeared to be more similar among patients than among healthy donors. At VDJ recombination sites, type 1 diabetes patients had fewer insertions and more deleted nucleotides, which implies abnormalities in thymic rearrangement. Because cDNA was sequenced instead of genomic DNA, highly expressing activated cells could be over-represented, though the groups showed no difference in activation or CD3 levels.

The entire isolated RNA was reverse transcribed using the High Capacity cDNA Reverse Transcription Kit, and thus expressed TCRB transcripts were sequenced. Naive, central memory and regulatory T cell samples underwent deep immunoSEQ sequencing, averaging around 3.9 million total reads per sample. After sorted cells were lysed in RLT buffer, RNA was extracted with DNase-treated RNeasy Micro or Mini kits, with the choice depending on cell number. To prevent cross-contamination, each cell subset was processed individually, whereas patient and healthy donor samples were processed jointly. The immunoSEQ multiplex PCR was used to amplify TCRB sequences from cDNA, yielding 87-bp fragments that span the CDR3 region. Amplicons were sequenced on the Illumina HiSeq platform. Regarding the original processing steps: Synthetic template baselines were used to correct PCR bias computationally, reads within Hamming distance 2 were collapsed, and singletons that could not be merged were discarded. By aligning reads against IMGT, V, D and J genes, CDR3 length, and insertions or deletions at six rearrangement sites were assigned. Within each subset, clonotype counts were normalized to the number of sorted cells before true diversity and Gini coefficients were calculated with the tcR R package. The overlap coefficient, calculated on TCRB nucleotide sequences, was used to measure repertoire sharing. As a proxy for the pre-selection repertoire, out-of-frame TCRB sequences from naive cells were analyzed. This is the immuneACCESS table as TCRdb keeps it, with only in-frame sequences that have V and J called. A part of the clones is gone; compared with another copy, unresolved V genes explain less than half, and the rest is unexplained. The V and J calls and clone size were taken over from that table, and D and trimming were inferred from the DNA. The sample profile shows about 710,000 clones; about 14% of them were found once. The ten largest clones add up to 0.035% to 0.04% of the sample.

Based on the germline V gene, the CDR1 and CDR2 sequences are SGDLS and YYNGEE. V has 6 bases trimmed and J has 0 bases trimmed; junction bases matching no gene number 28. CDR3 length: 23 amino acids, cysteine to phenylalanine. Here the CDR3 DNA is all that survives: 69 bases in frame from base 1. The sample holds a few counts of this clone. Its target antigen remains unknown. Base qualities were left out, and no much larger clone turns up one base away. From each donor, a single peripheral blood sample of roughly 0.11 L on average was drawn into heparinised tubes. Using a panel that included CD45RO, CCR7, CD25, CD127, CD95 and CD27, naive, central memory, regulatory and stem cell-like memory CD4+ T cells were sorted on a BD FACSAria II. Purity was above 98% for every sorted population. PBMCs were separated immediately by Lymphoprep density gradient centrifugation and were stained directly, without being cultured. So that batch effects would be minimized, each experiment stained and sorted samples in pairs, pairing one healthy donor with one patient.

What was sequenced was naive CD4+ T cells from blood. The cell subset or site label for this specimen denotes: true naive CD4+ T cells. The TCR was taken from a man aged 18 to 35 with type 1 diabetes. The rearrangement combines TRBV9 with TRBJ2-2; 8 central nucleotides agree with TRBD1. The nucleotide sequence reads as follows: TGTGCCAGCATTCCCCCGAGGGGAGGACAGGGTGCGGTTCGAGGCGCGAACACCGGGGAGCTGTTTTTT. Its product reads: CASIPPRGGQGAVRGANTGELFF.